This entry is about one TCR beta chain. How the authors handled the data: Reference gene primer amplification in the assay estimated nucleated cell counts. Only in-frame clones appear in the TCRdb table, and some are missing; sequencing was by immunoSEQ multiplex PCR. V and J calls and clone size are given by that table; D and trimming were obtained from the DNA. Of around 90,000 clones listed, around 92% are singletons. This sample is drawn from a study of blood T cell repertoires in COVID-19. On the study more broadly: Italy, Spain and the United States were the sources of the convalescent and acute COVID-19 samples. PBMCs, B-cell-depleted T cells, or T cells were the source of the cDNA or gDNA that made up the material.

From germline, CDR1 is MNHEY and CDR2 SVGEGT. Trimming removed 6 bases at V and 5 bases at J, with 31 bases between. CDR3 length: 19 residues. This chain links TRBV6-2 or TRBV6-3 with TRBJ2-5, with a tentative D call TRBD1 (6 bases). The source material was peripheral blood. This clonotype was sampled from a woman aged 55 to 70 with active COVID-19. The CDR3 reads CASSLPSGTSSSFVETQYF. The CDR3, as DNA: TGTGCCAGCAGCCTACCCTCCGGGACATCATCTTCCTTCGTGGAGACCCAGTACTTC.